Reported below is one TCR beta chain. Which antigen it targets is not known. Base qualities are missing; no much larger clone stands one base away. The data derive from a study of blood T cell repertoires in COVID-19 (dated by TCRdb to between 2020 and 2021). As for the study more broadly: Samples from collaborators originated in the United States, Italy and Spain and spanned both the acute and convalescent phases of COVID-19. The material from the prospective study consisted of cDNA or gDNA derived from T cells, B-cell-depleted T cells, or PBMCs. Subjects who had been exposed to COVID-19, were actively infected with it, or had recovered from it provided the deeply sampled blood TCRbeta repertoires that made up the dataset. The repertoires were released in a freely available public database meant as a resource for research on the immune response to SARS-CoV-2. Samples came from the ongoing ImmuneRACE study (first 160 participants) plus 1,254 subjects from 6 global collaborators. A de-identified subject ID, COVID-19 status, age in years and sex were almost always included in the sample metadata. Where available, HLA class I and class II types were taken from metadata supplied by the sample provider and were not determined by assay-based typing. Results and caveats for the whole study, not just this receptor: The amount of clinical and demographic metadata varied by source and participant and was provided uncurated.

Sequences MNHEY (CDR1) and SVGAGI (CDR2) are obtained from the germline V gene. A distance of 12 bases separates the germline ends of V and J, which lose 6 bases and 0 bases respectively. The CDR3 spans 14 residues, from the cysteine through the phenylalanine. Just CDR3 DNA is preserved here, 42 bases in frame from base 1. Collaborating institutions collected whole blood in K2EDTA tubes following their own protocols. For TCRbeta analysis, collaborator samples were shipped as frozen whole blood, as isolated PBMCs, or as DNA extracted from either sample type. The immunoSEQ Assay, a bias-controlled multiplex PCR, was used to amplify TCRbeta CDR3 regions from genomic DNA. In the source study's methods: Within the assay, amplification of reference gene primers was used to estimate how many nucleated cells each sample contained. To quantify the absolute abundance of each unique TCRbeta CDR3 rearrangement, sequence reads were collapsed and filtered. For each sample, productive Simpson clonality was calculated as the square root of Simpson's diversity index across productive rearrangements. This is the immuneACCESS table as TCRdb keeps it, with only in-frame sequences that have V and J called. A part of the clones is gone; compared with another copy, unresolved V genes explain less than half, and the rest is unexplained. V, J and clone size derive from that table, while D and trimming were established from the DNA sequence. For this sample there are over 130,000 clones; about 86% appear just once. The top ten clonotypes cover about 8% of the sample.

This chain joins TRBV6-5 to TRBJ2-7; TRBD1 is possibly the D segment (5 matching bases). The sequenced material came from peripheral blood. The clonotype comes from a human donor in a cohort sampled during active COVID-19. The DNA sequence is as follows: TGTGCCAGCAGATCCGACAGTCTCTCCTACGAGCAGTACTTC. It encodes CASRSDSLSYEQYF.